The 5 T cell receptor beta chains below come from one sample, sequenced in a study of cytomegalovirus exposure and HLA in healthy donors. Researchers ran the PCR with 60 Vbeta and 13 Jbeta primers. Profiled with immunoSEQ multiplex PCR; TCRdb holds only in-frame clones, not every one. This table holds a few hundred thousand clones, 75% to 85% found once. The sample taken for sequencing was PBMCs. Source of these receptors: a girl aged 2-10 years in good health and CMV-seronegative.

The genes are TRBV18 and TRBJ2-2; 9 bases align to TRBD2. The germline gives CDR1 KGHSH, CDR2 LQKENI. Trimming took 0 bases from V and 3 from J; bases not matched to a gene: 2. The CDR3 spans 16 residues. As DNA, the CDR3 is TGTGCCAGCTCACCACCTAGCGGGGGTTACACCGGGGAGCTGTTTTTT. Amino acids: CASSPPSGGYTGELFF.

The rearrangement uses TRBV28 and TRBJ2-2, with TRBD2 matching over 11 bases. The V gene end was trimmed by 6 bases and the J gene end by 1 base; junction bases not matched to a gene: 13. There are 19 residues in the CDR3. Germline V gives CDR1 MDHEN, CDR2 SYDVKM. The CDR3: CASREMGLAEEWNTGELFF. DNA for the CDR3: TGTGCCAGCAGGGAAATGGGACTAGCGGAGGAATGGAACACCGGGGAGCTGTTTTTT.

The V and J genes are TRBV30 and TRBJ2-3, with D maybe TRBD2 (5 bases). The V and J ends lost 3 bases and 6 bases respectively, with 10 bases between them. Germline V lookup: CDR1 GTSNPN, CDR2 SVGIG (reference sequence). The CDR3 spans 12 residues. CDR3 bases: TGTGCCTGGAGAATTTCTAGCGATACGCAGTATTTT. Translating gives CAWRISSDTQYF.

V gene TRBV27 combines with J gene TRBJ1-2, with a tentative D call TRBD1 (6 bases). The V and J ends lost 4 bases and 7 bases respectively, with 13 bases between them. Germline V lookup: CDR1 MNHEY, CDR2 SMNVEV (reference sequence). This CDR3 has 13 residues. The CDR3 nucleotides read TGTGCCAGCAGTTCGGGACATTACATTGGCTACACCTTC. Translation gives CASSSGHYIGYTF.

The chain combines TRBV19 with TRBJ2-3; 14 bases agree with TRBD2. From germline, CDR1 is LNHDA and CDR2 SQIVND (reference sequence). The CDR3 is made up of 17 amino acids. V shed 4 bases, J shed 4 bases, and the junction held 7 bases outside the gene matches. The CDR3 nucleotides read TGTGCCAGTAGTACCGGACTAGCGGGAGGTCGGGCAGATACGCAGTATTTT. Amino acid sequence: CASSTGLAGGRADTQYF.